The 8 T cell receptor beta chains reported below all come from one sample, sequenced in a study of cytomegalovirus exposure and HLA in healthy donors. This PCR relied on a set of 60 Vbeta primers and 13 Jbeta primers. The repertoire was sequenced with immunoSEQ multiplex PCR; TCRdb's copy has only in-frame clones and lacks some. This table holds tens of thousands of clones, around 78% found once. Source material: PBMCs. The receptors come from a male donor in good health and CMV-seropositive.

J is TRBJ2-4 and V is TRBV5-1; 8 bases line up with TRBD2. CDR3 length: 15 amino acids. Germline V gene data show CDR1 as SGHRS and CDR2 as YFSETQ. The V gene end was trimmed by 2 bases and the J gene end by 0 bases; junction bases not matched to a gene: 1. CDR3 nucleotide sequence: TGCGCCAGCAGCTTAACTAGCGGAGCCAAAAACATTCAGTACTTC. Translating it yields CASSLTSGAKNIQYF. Full variable domain (outside the CDR3, taken from reference TRBV5-1 and TRBJ2-4): KAGVTQTPRYLIKTRGQQVTLSCSPISGHRSVSWYQQTPGQGLQFLFEYFSETQRNKGNFPGRFSGRQFSNSRSEMNVSTLELGDSALYLCASSLTSGAKNIQYFGAGTRLSVL.

V gene TRBV19 combines with J gene TRBJ1-1, with 9 bases matching TRBD1. V lost 5 bases to trimming and J lost 7 bases; unmatched junction nucleotides: 5. The CDR3 contains 13 residues. Germline CDR1 reads LNHDA; CDR2 reads SQIVND (reference sequence). DNA for the CDR3: TGTGCCAGTAGTGGCGGGACAGGGATTGAAGCTTTCTTT. The encoded protein is CASSGGTGIEAFF.

The CDR3 is CASSLATTVTGELFF. DNA of the CDR3: TGCGCCAGCAGCTTGGCGACTACCGTCACCGGGGAGCTGTTTTTT. This rearrangement joins TRBV5-1 to TRBJ2-2; TRBD2 is a possible D gene (5 bases). Looked up from germline, CDR1 is SGHRS and CDR2 is YFSETQ. Trimming left V 0 bases short and J 4 bases short, with 10 bases between. The CDR3 consists of 15 residues.

The chain joins TRBV19 to TRBJ2-1, with D maybe TRBD2 (6 bases). V shed 5 bases and J shed 6 bases, with 14 bases lying between them. The V gene's germline CDR1 is LNHDA and CDR2 SQIVND (reference sequence). The CDR3 loop spans 14 amino acids. CDR3 coding DNA: TGTGCCAGTAGTGAACTAGCTGTCCCCAATGAGCAGTTCTTC. The encoded protein is CASSELAVPNEQFF.

The chain is built from TRBV14 and TRBJ1-6; possibly TRBD1 for D (5 bases). Between the trimmed V and J ends, which lost 6 bases and 10 bases, there was a span of 19 bases. Germline-derived CDR1 and CDR2 are SGHDN and FVKESK. The CDR3 totals 15 residues. CDR3 sequence reads: CASSQSRGFRSPLHF. The CDR3 DNA reads TGTGCCAGCAGTCAATCTCGGGGGTTTCGATCACCCCTCCACTTT.

A remark on this clone: A read error may account for a junction end that differs from germline. The rearrangement joins TRBV5-6 to TRBJ2-5; 7 positions agree with TRBD1. CDR3 length equals 15 residues. Per germline, CDR1 SGHDT and CDR2 YYEEEE. CDR3 DNA: TGTGCCAGCAGCCCCACGACAGGGCCCCAAGAGACCCGGTACTTC. Its translation is CASSPTTGPQETRYF.

V usage is TRBV19 and J usage is TRBJ1-1; 11 bases match TRBD1. The CDR3 extends over 16 amino acids. CDR1 is LNHDA, CDR2 SQIVND, per germline (reference sequence). The junction had 3 bases not matched to a gene; V was cut back by 3 bases and J by 0 bases. The chain's CDR3 is CASSIGQGAVNTEAFF. The DNA for the CDR3 is TGTGCCAGTAGTATCGGACAGGGGGCCGTGAACACTGAAGCTTTCTTT.

The gene calls are TRBV7-2 and TRBJ2-1; D possibly corresponds to TRBD2 (5 bases). Germline CDR1 reads SGHTA; CDR2 reads FQGNSA. V was shortened by 5 bases and J by 7 bases, with 18 bases between the two germline ends. The CDR3 has 15 residues. Here the CDR3 DNA reads TGTGCCAGCAGCACTATGGACTCTCGAATGAATGAGCAGTTCTTC. Translation: CASSTMDSRMNEQFF.